The entry below describes one T cell receptor (beta chain). Its target antigen remains unknown. No base quality information exists; no much larger clone differs at one position. The data belong to a study of blood T cell repertoires in COVID-19 (dated by TCRdb to the early 2020s). Background for the entire study: The collaborator samples originated in the United States, Italy and Spain and spanned the acute and convalescent phases of COVID-19. Where available, HLA class I and class II types were obtained from metadata supplied by the sample provider rather than from assay-based typing. Subjects who had been exposed to COVID-19, were actively infected with it, or had recovered from it provided the deeply sampled blood TCRbeta repertoires that made up the dataset. The sample metadata nearly always contained a de-identified subject ID, COVID-19 status, age in years and sex. Samples came from the ongoing ImmuneRACE study (first 160 participants) plus 1,254 subjects from 6 global collaborators. A freely available public database, intended as a resource for researchers studying the immune response to SARS-CoV-2, is where the repertoires were released. The material from the prospective study consisted of cDNA or gDNA derived from T cells, B-cell-depleted T cells, or PBMCs.

From V the trimming removes 6 bases and from J it removes 4 bases, while the gene matches leave 6 bases of the junction unaccounted for. The germline V gene gives CDR1 as SGHRS and CDR2 as YFSETQ. The CDR3 covers 13 residues, taking in both the cysteine and the phenylalanine. Only the CDR3 region is kept as DNA, spanning 39 bases read in frame from base 1. Whole blood was collected in K2EDTA tubes by collaborating institutions according to the institutions' own protocols. For TCRbeta analysis, collaborator samples were shipped as frozen whole blood, as isolated PBMCs, or as DNA extracted from either sample type. What the research found in general, with its limitations: How much clinical and demographic metadata was included differed by source and by participant, and the metadata was provided uncurated.

The immunoSEQ Assay, a bias-controlled multiplex PCR, was used to amplify TCRbeta CDR3 regions from genomic DNA. The source study handled its data this way. Nucleated cell counts per sample were estimated from amplification of reference gene primers within the assay. Sequence reads were collapsed and filtered to measure the absolute abundance of every unique TCRbeta CDR3 rearrangement. Productive Simpson clonality was computed per sample as the square root of Simpson's diversity index over productive rearrangements. Here the immuneACCESS table is served through TCRdb, limited to in-frame sequences with V and J called. Missing clones are a known gap in these copies; in checked studies unresolved V genes cover under half, and the rest lacks a known reason. V, J and clone size derive from that table, while D and trimming were established from the DNA sequence. This sample comprises hundreds of thousands of clones, about nine tenths of them detected only once. About 2.2% of the sample is in the top ten clones.

The receptor chain draws on TRBV5-1 and TRBJ1-1; 7 bases in the middle match TRBD1. This clonotype was sampled from a woman between 45 and 65 years old with acute or convalescent COVID-19. Material: peripheral blood. The nucleotide sequence is given as TGCGCCAGCACGCATGCAGGGGGCACTGAAGCTTTCTTT. Its translation is CASTHAGGTEAFF.